The 24 T cell receptor beta chains listed next were all sequenced from one sample in a study of blood T cells in healthy people across ages. It was with a sample-barcoded 5' primer and a J-beta primer mix that a second PCR of about 7 to 12 cycles was run. TCRdb re-called the 5' RACE reads with MiXCR, one entry per CDR3 protein. Counted here are 700,000 to 800,000 distinct CDR3 sequences, around 40% occurring once; the ten biggest clones make up roughly 20%. Sequences were obtained from blood. Source of these receptors: a woman aged 55-69 years in good health.

This clonotype was seen only a few times. Its ends do not fully match the called genes, so a read error is possible. This chain links TRBV7-9 with TRBJ2-1, with 9 bases identical to TRBD2. Germline values: CDR1 SEHNR, CDR2 FQNEAQ (reference sequence). The CDR3 has 14 residues. CDR3 residues: CASSLAGIYNEQFF. In DNA, the CDR3 is TGTGCCAGCAGCCTAGCGGGGATCTACAATGAGCAGTTCTTC.

To note about this clonotype: It may be a read error: a sequence one base away is much more abundant. The chain links TRBV20-1 to TRBJ2-7; perhaps TRBD1 as D (8 bases). CDR1 and CDR2 from the germline V gene are DFQATT and SNEGSKA (reference sequence). The CDR3 spans 15 residues. Trimming stripped 1 base from V and 3 bases from J, with 16 bases between. The CDR3, as DNA: TGCAGTGCTAGAGCCTACAGGGGGGAGGGCTACGAGCAGTACTTC. Amino acid sequence: CSARAYRGEGYEQYF.

This clonotype came up once. The chain recombines TRBV6-5 with TRBJ2-1, with D perhaps TRBD1 (5 bases). The DNA end is more similar to TRBJ2-7, so the J call may be wrong. There are 16 residues in the CDR3. Germline loops: CDR1 MNHEY, CDR2 SVGAGI. CDR3 region: CASSYTYRTTYNEQYF. The CDR3 DNA follows: TGTGCCAGCAGTTACACTTACAGGACCACCTACAATGAGCAGTACTTC.

The chain carries TRBV6-1 and TRBJ1-5; D gene uncertain. CDR1 is MNHNS, CDR2 SASEGT, per germline. The CDR3 sequence is 13 residues long. V shed 4 bases and J shed 4 bases, with 8 bases lying between them. CDR3 DNA: TGTGCCAGCAGTGCCGGTTCGAATCAGCCCCAGCATTTT. It yields the protein CASSAGSNQPQHF.

This rearrangement joins TRBV3-1 to TRBJ1-5; D unresolved. This CDR3 has 15 residues. V was pared by 0 bases and J by 4 bases, with 10 bases between. CDR1 LGHDT and CDR2 YNNKEL come from the germline V gene (reference sequence). CDR3 in DNA: TGTGCCAGCAGCCAAGAAGGAACTGGTAATCAGCCCCAGCATTTT. Encoded protein: CASSQEGTGNQPQHF.

V gene TRBV16 combines with J gene TRBJ1-2; TRBD1 aligns across 7 bases. With V trimmed by 3 bases and J by 5 bases, 9 bases remained unmatched. There are 15 residues in the CDR3. Germline CDR1 KGHSY, CDR2 FQNENV. The CDR3 DNA follows: TGTGCCAGCAGCCAGAGAACGGGACAGTTTTATGGCTACACCTTC. It specifies CASSQRTGQFYGYTF. Full variable domain (rest looked up from reference TRBV16 and TRBJ1-2): GEEVAQTPKHLVRGEGQKAKLYCAPIKGHSYVFWYQQVLKNEFKFLISFQNENVFDETGMPKERFSAKCLPNSPCSLEIQATKLEDSAVYFCASSQRTGQFYGYTFGSGTRLTVV.

The count of this clonotype is one. The J gene is TRBJ2-1, the V gene TRBV6-2 or TRBV6-3; D might be TRBD1 (6 bases). V was shortened by 2 bases and J by 4 bases, with 9 bases between the two germline ends. Germline V gives CDR1 MNHEY, CDR2 SVGEGT. The CDR3 is 14 residues long. This CDR3 reads CASSYRGQYNEQFF. DNA of the CDR3: TGTGCCAGCAGTTACCGCGGACAGTACAATGAGCAGTTCTTC.

This clonotype was picked up a small number of times. The chain links TRBV20-1 to TRBJ1-6; D remains unclear. Germline assignment: CDR1 DFQATT and CDR2 SNEGSKA (reference sequence). This CDR3 is built from 14 residues. Trimming removed 8 bases from V and 1 base from J, with 12 bases in between. The CDR3 nucleotides are TGCAGTCCCTCCCCGCGGTCCTATAATTCACCCCTCCACTTT. Its translation: CSPSPRSYNSPLHF.

On this clonotype: The junction departs from germline at one end; a sequencing error may be responsible. The chain recombines TRBV7-6 with TRBJ2-5; TRBD2 agrees at 11 bases. CDR3 length: 15 residues. In germline, CDR1 is SGHVS, CDR2 FNYEAQ. CDR3 in DNA: TGTACCAGCAGCATTAGCGGGGGGGCCAAAGAGACCCAGTACTTC. Its protein product is CTSSISGGAKETQYF.

Concerning this clonotype: This sequence may be a read error, since a much larger clone differs from it by one base. The V gene is TRBV5-1, the J gene TRBJ2-5, with D unresolved. V lost 4 bases, J lost 3 bases, and 13 bases lay in between. Per the germline V gene, CDR1 is SGHRS and CDR2 is YFSETQ. This CDR3 contains 14 residues. CDR3 sequence (DNA): TGCGCCAGCAGCCTTCTAGACTCGGAAGAGACCCAGTACTTC. Residues: CASSLLDSEETQYF.

This clonotype has a handful of counts. This rearrangement joins TRBV20-1 to TRBJ1-2, with D possibly being TRBD1 (6 bases). This CDR3 spans 12 amino acids. Per the germline V gene, CDR1 is DFQATT and CDR2 is SNEGSKA (reference sequence). V was clipped by 7 bases and J by 3 bases, with 12 bases between them. CDR3 nucleotides: TGCAGTGGCAAACAGGGAGACTATGGCTACACCTTC. Translation gives CSGKQGDYGYTF.

J is TRBJ1-4 and V is TRBV12-3 or TRBV12-4, with a weak D call TRBD1 (6 bases). Trimming took 4 bases from V and 8 from J, leaving 17 bases between them. The CDR3 extends over 15 amino acids. This CDR3 reads CASSYAMGAREKLFF. The CDR3 region has the DNA TGTGCCAGCAGTTACGCCATGGGGGCGCGAGAAAAACTGTTTTTT.

The chain links TRBV11-2 to TRBJ1-2; 9 nucleotides line up with TRBD1. There are 15 residues in the CDR3. Germline values: CDR1 SGHAT, CDR2 FQNNGV. V was clipped by 0 bases and J by 7 bases; unmatched bases: 6. The CDR3 sequence: CASSLDLVQGAGYTF. DNA for the CDR3: TGTGCCAGCAGCTTAGATCTTGTACAGGGGGCTGGCTACACCTTC. The variable domain in full, completed from reference TRBV11-2 and TRBJ1-2, reads EAGVAQSPRYKIIEKRQSVAFWCNPISGHATLYWYQQILGQGPKLLIQFQNNGVVDDSQLPKDRFSAERLKGVDSTLKIQPAKLEDSAVYLCASSLDLVQGAGYTFGSGTRLTVV.

The rearrangement links TRBV9 to TRBJ2-5; TRBD1 matches 7 bases. CDR1 and CDR2 from the germline V gene are SGDLS and YYNGEE. V lost 0 bases to trimming and J lost 4 bases; unmatched junction nucleotides: 9. This CDR3 comprises 16 residues. This chain's CDR3 is CASSVGVQGVGETQYF. The DNA of the CDR3 is TGTGCCAGCAGCGTAGGGGTGCAGGGGGTTGGAGAGACCCAGTACTTC.

V usage is TRBV2 and J usage is TRBJ2-5; either TRBD1 or TRBD2 may supply D (6 bases each). CDR3 size: 16 residues. Germline CDR1 reads SNHLY; CDR2 reads FYNNEI. Trimming cost V 4 bases and J 4 bases, with 19 bases left between them. This CDR3 reads CASSAGVGGWSETQYF. The CDR3 region has the DNA TGTGCCAGCAGTGCAGGGGTGGGGGGTTGGTCAGAGACCCAGTACTTC.

The chain has TRBV12-5 and TRBJ1-2; no definite D call. The V end was cut by 2 bases, the J end by 13 bases, with 8 bases between. Germline V gene sequence: CDR1 LGHNT, CDR2 FRNRAP. This CDR3 region has 10 residues. Here the CDR3 DNA reads TGTGCTAGTGGTTTGTTAGTCGTCACCTTC. Its translation: CASGLLVVTF.

Points on this clonotype: A much larger clone lies a single base off, so this may be a read error. This chain joins TRBV9 and TRBJ2-1; TRBD2 matches at 7 bases. CDR1 and CDR2 (germline): SGDLS, YYNGEE. CDR3 length: 16 amino acids. J gave up 8 bases and V 6 bases, and 17 bases lay outside the gene matches. The CDR3 here is CASTESGTHGLDEQFF. The CDR3 DNA is TGTGCCAGCACCGAAAGCGGGACGCATGGATTGGATGAGCAGTTCTTC.

This clonotype has only a few counts. The V gene is TRBV6-2 or TRBV6-3, the J gene TRBJ2-3, with TRBD2 matching 7 bases. Germline V gene sequence: CDR1 MNHEY, CDR2 SVGEGT. The ends lost 3 bases at V and 2 bases at J; junction bases unmatched: 2. The CDR3 runs to 14 residues. The CDR3 DNA is TGTGCCAGCAGTTATCGGGAGGTCACAGATACGCAGTATTTT. The encoded protein is CASSYREVTDTQYF.

The chain has TRBV5-1 and TRBJ2-7, with 10 bases fitting TRBD2. The CDR3 is made up of 15 amino acids. J was trimmed by 2 bases and V by 0 bases; bases with no gene match: 2. Looked up from germline, CDR1 is SGHRS and CDR2 is YFSETQ. CDR3 residues: CASSLESGRAYEQYF. CDR3 nucleotides: TGCGCCAGCAGCTTGGAAAGCGGGAGGGCCTACGAGCAGTACTTC.

This chain connects TRBV3-1 to TRBJ2-5; 8 bases fit TRBD2. With V trimmed by 3 bases and J by 13 bases, 16 bases remained unmatched. The CDR3 is 15 amino acids. Germline V gene data show CDR1 as LGHDT and CDR2 as YNNKEL (reference sequence). The CDR3 loop is CASSHSAGGTGERYF. The CDR3 region has the DNA TGTGCCAGCAGCCACAGCGCGGGAGGCACTGGGGAGCGGTACTTC.

This clonotype was seen at least ten times. For the CDR3, the DNA is TGCGCCAGCAGCCAAGATGCGTGGGGCTACGAGCAGTACTTC. This gives the protein CASSQDAWGYEQYF. V is TRBV4-1 and J is TRBJ2-7; D not resolved. The CDR3 loop spans 14 amino acids. V shed 0 bases and J shed 3 bases, with 9 bases lying between them. Germline V gene lookup returns CDR1 MGHRA and CDR2 YSYEKL.

This chain connects TRBV6-2 or TRBV6-3 to TRBJ1-1, with unresolved D. CDR1 is MNHEY and CDR2 is SVGEGT in the germline V gene. V shed 5 bases and J shed 0 bases, with 13 bases lying between them. This CDR3 contains 15 residues. The CDR3 protein is CASSNLVRMNTEAFF. In DNA, the CDR3 is TGTGCCAGCAGTAACCTAGTTAGGATGAACACTGAAGCTTTCTTT.

The V call is TRBV11-2, the J call TRBJ2-1; 7 positions agree with TRBD2. The J call is uncertain, as TRBJ2-7 better fits the DNA end. CDR1 SGHAT and CDR2 FQNNGV come from the germline V gene. This CDR3 is built from 14 residues. CDR3 sequence reads: CASSLGTSGDEQYF. In DNA form, the CDR3 reads TGTGCCAGCAGCTTAGGGACTAGTGGCGATGAGCAGTACTTC.

The chain combines TRBV20-1 with TRBJ2-5; D gene unclear. V was clipped by 2 bases and J by 0 bases, with 10 bases between them. Germline V lookup: CDR1 DFQATT, CDR2 SNEGSKA (reference sequence). This CDR3 comprises 14 residues. CDR3: CSARTDRNQETQYF. The CDR3, as DNA: TGCAGTGCTAGAACCGACCGAAACCAAGAGACCCAGTACTTC.